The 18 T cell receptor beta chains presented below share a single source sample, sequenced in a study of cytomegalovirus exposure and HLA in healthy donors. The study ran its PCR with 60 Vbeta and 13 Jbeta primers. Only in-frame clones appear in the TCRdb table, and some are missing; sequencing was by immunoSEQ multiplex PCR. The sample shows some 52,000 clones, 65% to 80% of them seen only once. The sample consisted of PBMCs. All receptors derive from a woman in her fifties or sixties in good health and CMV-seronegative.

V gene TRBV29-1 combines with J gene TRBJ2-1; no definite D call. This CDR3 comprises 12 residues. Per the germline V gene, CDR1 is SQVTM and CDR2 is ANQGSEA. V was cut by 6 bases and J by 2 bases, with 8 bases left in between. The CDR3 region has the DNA TGCAGCGTGTCGACTCCCTACAATGAGCAGTTCTTC. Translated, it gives CSVSTPYNEQFF.

The CDR3 loop reads CASSYSTDNSPLHF. The DNA of the CDR3 is TGTGCCAGCAGTTACTCGACAGACAATTCACCCCTCCACTTT. The chain carries TRBV6-6 and TRBJ1-6, with D possibly matching TRBD1 (5 bases). Germline values: CDR1 MNHNY, CDR2 SVGAGI (reference sequence). Trimming removed 0 bases from V and 7 bases from J, with 7 bases in between. This CDR3 spans 14 amino acids.

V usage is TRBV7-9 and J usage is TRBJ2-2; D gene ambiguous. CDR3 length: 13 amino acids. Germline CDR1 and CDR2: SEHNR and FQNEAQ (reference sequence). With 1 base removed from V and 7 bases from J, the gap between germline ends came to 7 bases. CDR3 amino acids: CASSLEAVGELFF. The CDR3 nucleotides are TGTGCCAGCAGCTTAGAGGCGGTCGGGGAGCTGTTTTTT.

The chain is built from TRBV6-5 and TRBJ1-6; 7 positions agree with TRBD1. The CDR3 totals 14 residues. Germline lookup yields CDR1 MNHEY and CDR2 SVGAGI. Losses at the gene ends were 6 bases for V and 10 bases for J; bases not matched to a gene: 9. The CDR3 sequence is CASSLGGGWSPLHF. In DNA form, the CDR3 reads TGTGCCAGCAGCCTAGGGGGCGGGTGGTCACCCCTCCACTTT.

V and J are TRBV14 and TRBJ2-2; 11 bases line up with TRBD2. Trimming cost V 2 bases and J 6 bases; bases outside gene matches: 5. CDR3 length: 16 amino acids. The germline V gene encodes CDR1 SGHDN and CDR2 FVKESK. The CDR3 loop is CASSQLAGGNAGELFF. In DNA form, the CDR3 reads TGTGCCAGCAGCCAACTAGCGGGAGGAAACGCCGGGGAGCTGTTTTTT.

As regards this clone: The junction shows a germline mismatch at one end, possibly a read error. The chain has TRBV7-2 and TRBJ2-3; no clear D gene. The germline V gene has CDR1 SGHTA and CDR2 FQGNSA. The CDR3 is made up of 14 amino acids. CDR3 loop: CSESLGASTDTQYF. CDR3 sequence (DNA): TGCTCTGAGTCGCTAGGAGCGAGCACAGATACGCAGTATTTT. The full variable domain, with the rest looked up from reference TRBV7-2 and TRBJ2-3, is GAGVSQSPSNKVTEKGKDVELRCDPISGHTALYWYRQSLGQGLEFLIYFQGNSAPDKSGLPSDRFSAERTGGSVSTLTIQRTQQEDSAVYLCSESLGASTDTQYFGPGTRLTVL.

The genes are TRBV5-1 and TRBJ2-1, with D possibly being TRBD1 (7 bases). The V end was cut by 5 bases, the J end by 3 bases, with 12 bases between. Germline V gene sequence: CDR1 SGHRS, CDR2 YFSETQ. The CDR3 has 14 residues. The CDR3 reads CASREGQNYNEQFF. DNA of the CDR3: TGCGCCAGCAGGGAGGGACAGAACTACAATGAGCAGTTCTTC.

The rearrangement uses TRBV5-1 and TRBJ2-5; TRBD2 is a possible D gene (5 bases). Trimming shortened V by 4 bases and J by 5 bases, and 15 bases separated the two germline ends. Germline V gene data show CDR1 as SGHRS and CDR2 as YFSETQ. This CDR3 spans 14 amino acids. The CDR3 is CASSIGSNPETQYF. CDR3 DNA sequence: TGCGCCAGCAGCATAGGGAGTAACCCGGAGACCCAGTACTTC.

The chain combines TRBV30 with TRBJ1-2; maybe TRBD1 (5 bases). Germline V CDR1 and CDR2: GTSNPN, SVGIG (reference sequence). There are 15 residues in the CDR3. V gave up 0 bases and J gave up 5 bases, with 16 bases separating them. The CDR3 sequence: CAWSVDPGASYGYTF. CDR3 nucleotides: TGTGCCTGGAGTGTAGATCCTGGGGCGAGTTATGGCTACACCTTC. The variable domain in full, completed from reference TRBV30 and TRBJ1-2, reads SQTIHQWPATLVQPVGSPLSLECTVEGTSNPNLYWYRQAAGRGLQLLFYSVGIGQISSEVPQNLSASRPQDRQFILSSKKLLLSDSGFYLCAWSVDPGASYGYTFGSGTRLTVV.

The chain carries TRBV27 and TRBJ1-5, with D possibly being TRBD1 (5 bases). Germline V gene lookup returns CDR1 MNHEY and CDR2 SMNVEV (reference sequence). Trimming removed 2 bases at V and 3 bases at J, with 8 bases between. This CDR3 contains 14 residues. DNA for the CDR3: TGTGCCAGCAGTTTAGGGGCGGACAATCAGCCCCAGCATTTT. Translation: CASSLGADNQPQHF.

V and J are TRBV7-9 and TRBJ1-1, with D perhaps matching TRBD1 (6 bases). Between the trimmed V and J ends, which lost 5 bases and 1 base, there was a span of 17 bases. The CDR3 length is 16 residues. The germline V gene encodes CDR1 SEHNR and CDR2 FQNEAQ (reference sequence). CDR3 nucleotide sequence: TGTGCCAGCAGCACTCATTCTGACAGGACGAACACTGAAGCTTTCTTT. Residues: CASSTHSDRTNTEAFF.

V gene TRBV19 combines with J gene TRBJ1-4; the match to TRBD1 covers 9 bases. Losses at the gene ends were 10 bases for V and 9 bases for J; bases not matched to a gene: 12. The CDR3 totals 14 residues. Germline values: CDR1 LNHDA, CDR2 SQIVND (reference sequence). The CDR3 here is CATSRKGQGQKLFF. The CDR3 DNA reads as TGTGCCACCTCGCGTAAGGGACAGGGACAAAAACTGTTTTTT.

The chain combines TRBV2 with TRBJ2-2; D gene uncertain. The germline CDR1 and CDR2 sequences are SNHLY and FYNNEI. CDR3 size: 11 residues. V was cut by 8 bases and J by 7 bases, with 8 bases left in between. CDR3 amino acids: CASHYSGELFF. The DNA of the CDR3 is TGTGCCAGCCATTATAGCGGGGAGCTGTTTTTT.

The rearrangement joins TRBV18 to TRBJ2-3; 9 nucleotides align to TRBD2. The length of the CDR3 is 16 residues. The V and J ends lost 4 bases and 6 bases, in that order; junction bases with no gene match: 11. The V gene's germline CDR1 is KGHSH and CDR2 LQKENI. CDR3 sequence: CASSQVAGEVVDTQYF. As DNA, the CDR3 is TGTGCCAGCTCACAAGTAGCGGGAGAGGTAGTGGATACGCAGTATTTT. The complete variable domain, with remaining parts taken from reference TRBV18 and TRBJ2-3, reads NAGVMQNPRHLVRRRGQEARLRCSPMKGHSHVYWYRQLPEEGLKFMVYLQKENIIDESGMPKERFSAEFPKEGPSILRIQQVVRGDSAAYFCASSQVAGEVVDTQYFGPGTRLTVL.

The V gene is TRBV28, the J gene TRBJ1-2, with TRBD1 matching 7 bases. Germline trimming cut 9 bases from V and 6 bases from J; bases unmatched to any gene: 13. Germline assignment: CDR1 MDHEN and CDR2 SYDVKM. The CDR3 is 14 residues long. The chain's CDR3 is CASHTRQGLDGYTF. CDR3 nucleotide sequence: TGTGCCAGTCACACCCGACAGGGTTTAGATGGCTACACCTTC.

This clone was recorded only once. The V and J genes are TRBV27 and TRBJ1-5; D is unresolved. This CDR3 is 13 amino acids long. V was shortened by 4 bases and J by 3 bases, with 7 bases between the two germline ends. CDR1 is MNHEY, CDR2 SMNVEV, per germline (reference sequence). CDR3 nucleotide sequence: TGTGCCAGCAGTTCGGGGTACAATCAGCCCCAGCATTTT. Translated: CASSSGYNQPQHF.

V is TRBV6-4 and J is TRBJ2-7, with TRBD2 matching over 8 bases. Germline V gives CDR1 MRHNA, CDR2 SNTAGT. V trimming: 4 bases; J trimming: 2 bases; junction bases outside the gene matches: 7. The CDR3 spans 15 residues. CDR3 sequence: CASSALAGDAYEQYF. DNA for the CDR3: TGTGCCAGCAGTGCGCTAGCGGGTGATGCCTACGAGCAGTACTTC.

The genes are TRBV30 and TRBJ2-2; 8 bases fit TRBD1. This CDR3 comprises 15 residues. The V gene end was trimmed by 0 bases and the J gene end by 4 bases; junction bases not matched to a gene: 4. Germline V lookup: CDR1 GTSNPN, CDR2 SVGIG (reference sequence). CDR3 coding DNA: TGTGCCTGGAGTGTAGGAACAGGGGGCACCGGGGAGCTGTTTTTT. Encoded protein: CAWSVGTGGTGELFF.